These 29 T cell receptor beta chains share one sample of origin, sequenced in a study of shared clonotypes between healthy human individuals. Only in-frame clones appear in the TCRdb table, and some are missing; sequencing was by immunoSEQ multiplex PCR. The table shows about 2.3 million clones, with 85% to 95% occurring only once. Sequenced material: naive CD4+ T cells from PBMCs. Described subset: CD45RA+ positively selected. These TCRs come from a man aged 18 to 29 in good health. Some clones in this sample may be carry-over from other donors' samples.

J is TRBJ2-5 and V is TRBV7-2, with D tentatively TRBD1 or TRBD2 (5 bases each). V was pared by 3 bases and J by 5 bases, with 10 bases between. The CDR3 is 13 residues long. The germline gives CDR1 SGHTA, CDR2 FQGNSA. CDR3 loop: CASSFRGVETQYF. CDR3 bases: TGTGCCAGCAGCTTCCGGGGCGTGGAGACCCAGTACTTC.

The V gene is TRBV5-1, the J gene TRBJ1-1; D call uncertain. The CDR3 spans 14 residues. The V end lost 0 bases, the J end lost 5 bases, and 11 bases lay between the germline ends. Germline V gene lookup returns CDR1 SGHRS and CDR2 YFSETQ. The CDR3 DNA follows: TGCGCCAGCAGCTTGGAATCCCCGGGGACTGAAGCTTTCTTT. It encodes CASSLESPGTEAFF.

J is TRBJ1-2 and V is TRBV6-5; 8 positions agree with TRBD1. CDR3 length equals 13 residues. In germline, CDR1 is MNHEY, CDR2 SVGAGI. Unmatched junction bases numbered 3, after V lost 5 bases and J lost 4 bases. The CDR3 DNA sequence: TGTGCCAGCAGTCCAGGGGGCCCCTATGGCTACACCTTC. Protein sequence: CASSPGGPYGYTF.

The chain uses TRBV11-1 and TRBJ1-1; 7 positions agree with TRBD1. This CDR3 is built from 14 residues. V shed 7 bases and J 1 base; nucleotides not matched to a gene: 6. In germline, CDR1 is SGHAT, CDR2 FQDESV (reference sequence). The CDR3 spells CASTYWDRNTEAFF. The CDR3 DNA reads TGTGCCAGCACCTACTGGGACAGGAACACTGAAGCTTTCTTT.

The rearrangement uses TRBV28 and TRBJ1-2, with no clear D. Trimming took off 6 bases at V and 10 bases at J, with 24 bases between the two ends. Germline V gives CDR1 MDHEN, CDR2 SYDVKM. This CDR3 comprises 15 residues. For the CDR3, the DNA is TGTGCCAGCAGAAGCCGGGAACTACTTGCAGTCCCCTACACCTTC. It codes for CASRSRELLAVPYTF.

About this clone: In the same sample, other DNA sequences code for this CDR3. This chain connects TRBV5-1 to TRBJ1-3; the D gene is possibly TRBD1 (5 bases). Germline CDR1 and CDR2: SGHRS and YFSETQ. V lost 3 bases and J lost 8, with 12 bases in between. This CDR3 region has 13 residues. The CDR3 spells CASSSGPGDTIYF. The CDR3 DNA is TGCGCCAGCAGCTCGGGACCGGGGGACACCATATATTTT.

This rearrangement joins TRBV28 to TRBJ1-2; possibly TRBD1 for D (5 bases). V was clipped by 8 bases and J by 8 bases, with 18 bases between them. This CDR3 comprises 13 residues. In germline, CDR1 is MDHEN, CDR2 SYDVKM. The CDR3 sequence is CASLPRVHGGYTF. As DNA, the CDR3 is TGTGCCAGCCTACCCAGGGTTCACGGAGGCTACACCTTC.

The chain employs TRBV12-5 and TRBJ2-7, with a tentative D call TRBD2 (5 bases). Per germline, CDR1 LGHNT and CDR2 FRNRAP. The CDR3 totals 14 residues. The V end was cut by 7 bases, the J end by 0 bases, with 13 bases between. CDR3 in amino acids: CASASSGSSYEQYF. The CDR3 DNA reads as TGTGCTAGTGCCTCCAGTGGGAGCTCCTACGAGCAGTACTTC.

Here the CDR3 DNA reads TGTGCCAGCAGCTCCGAGGAAAAACTGTTTTTT. It is translated as CASSSEEKLFF. This chain links TRBV7-2 with TRBJ1-4; D remains unclear. The germline V gene has CDR1 SGHTA and CDR2 FQGNSA. With 4 bases removed from V and 8 bases from J, the gap between germline ends came to 5 bases. The CDR3 consists of 11 residues.

The chain links TRBV7-3 to TRBJ2-3; D is unclear. CDR1 SGHTA and CDR2 FQGTGA come from the germline V gene. This CDR3 is 13 amino acids long. The V and J ends lost 5 bases and 8 bases respectively, with 14 bases between them. CDR3 DNA: TGTGCCAGCAGCCTGGCTAATGTAGGTACGCAGTATTTT. Protein product: CASSLANVGTQYF.

This chain joins TRBV5-1 and TRBJ2-2; D is possibly TRBD1 (5 bases). This CDR3 is 17 amino acids long. V was cut by 4 bases and J by 3 bases, with 19 bases left in between. CDR1 is SGHRS, CDR2 YFSETQ, per germline. CDR3 residues: CASSPDKPQGYTGELFF. The CDR3 nucleotides read TGCGCCAGCAGCCCAGACAAGCCCCAGGGATACACCGGGGAGCTGTTTTTT. Full variable domain (outside the CDR3, taken from reference TRBV5-1 and TRBJ2-2): KAGVTQTPRYLIKTRGQQVTLSCSPISGHRSVSWYQQTPGQGLQFLFEYFSETQRNKGNFPGRFSGRQFSNSRSEMNVSTLELGDSALYLCASSPDKPQGYTGELFFGEGSRLTVL.

This sequence joins TRBV2 and TRBJ1-5; the D gene is possibly TRBD1 (5 bases). V gave up 2 bases and J gave up 6 bases, with 14 bases separating them. The germline V gene encodes CDR1 SNHLY and CDR2 FYNNEI. CDR3 length: 15 amino acids. CDR3 loop: CASSELGRVGQPQHF. In nucleotides, the CDR3 is TGTGCCAGCAGTGAACTGGGCAGGGTAGGTCAGCCCCAGCATTTT.

This chain connects TRBV6-1 to TRBJ1-2; D remains ambiguous. Trimming stripped 2 bases from V and 6 bases from J, with 7 bases between. CDR3 length: 12 residues. The V gene's germline CDR1 is MNHNS and CDR2 SASEGT. CDR3 sequence reads: CASSEKADGYTF. The CDR3 coding sequence is TGTGCCAGCAGTGAAAAGGCCGATGGCTACACCTTC.

The chain carries TRBV18 and TRBJ1-1; D remains unclear. Germline V gene lookup returns CDR1 KGHSH and CDR2 LQKENI. The CDR3 extends over 14 amino acids. V was pared by 3 bases and J by 5 bases, with 13 bases between. The CDR3 DNA reads as TGTGCCAGCTCACCGGATTACCTGGGGACTGAAGCTTTCTTT. Translating gives CASSPDYLGTEAFF.

V usage is TRBV2 and J usage is TRBJ2-3; 13 positions match TRBD2. The CDR3 is 18 amino acids. The J segment lost 5 bases and the V segment lost 7 bases, leaving 15 bases of the junction unmatched. In germline, CDR1 is SNHLY, CDR2 FYNNEI. CDR3 protein: CASTDGLAGVMVGDTQYF. The CDR3 DNA reads as TGTGCCAGCACCGATGGACTAGCGGGAGTTATGGTTGGAGATACGCAGTATTTT. The complete variable domain, with remaining parts taken from reference TRBV2 and TRBJ2-3, reads EPEVTQTPSHQVTQMGQEVILRCVPISNHLYFYWYRQILGQKVEFLVSFYNNEISEKSEIFDDQFSVERPDGSNFTLKIRSTKLEDSAMYFCASTDGLAGVMVGDTQYFGPGTRLTVL.

The rearrangement links TRBV4-3 to TRBJ2-7, with D unclear. V shed 0 bases and J shed 2 bases, with 8 bases lying between them. Looked up from germline, CDR1 is LGHNA and CDR2 is YSLEER. The CDR3 sequence is 14 residues long. The CDR3 nucleotides are TGCGCCAGCAGCCAAGATTCCTGGACCTACGAGCAGTACTTC. This encodes CASSQDSWTYEQYF.

This clone was counted a single time. The chain is built from TRBV15 and TRBJ2-7; tentative D call: TRBD2 (6 bases). Germline V gene lookup returns CDR1 LNHNV and CDR2 YYDKDF (reference sequence). This CDR3 is 15 amino acids long. Trimming stripped 5 bases from V and 1 base from J, with 15 bases between. This CDR3 is CATSSGGRPSYEQYF. CDR3 in DNA: TGTGCCACCAGCTCCGGGGGTAGGCCATCCTACGAGCAGTACTTC.

This clone was detected only once. The V call is TRBV6-5, the J call TRBJ2-2; TRBD2 is a possible D gene (6 bases). Trimming removed 2 bases at V and 2 bases at J, with 12 bases between. CDR3 length: 16 residues. Germline-derived CDR1 and CDR2 are MNHEY and SVGAGI. CDR3 nucleotides: TGTGCCAGCAGTTACCCTTCCGGGACTAACACCGGGGAGCTGTTTTTT. Translating it yields CASSYPSGTNTGELFF.

The chain links TRBV29-1 to TRBJ2-6; no reliable D call. This CDR3 is built from 15 residues. Trimming removed 1 base from V and 1 base from J, with 8 bases in between. Germline values: CDR1 SQVTM, CDR2 ANQGSEA. The CDR3 here is CSVEGFGSGANVLTF. The CDR3 DNA follows: TGCAGCGTTGAAGGGTTCGGGTCTGGGGCCAACGTCCTGACTTTC.

The chain links TRBV6-6 to TRBJ2-1; maybe TRBD2 (5 bases). The CDR3 spans 16 residues. Trimming pared 6 bases from V and 3 bases from J, leaving 18 bases between. Germline CDR1 is MNHNY and CDR2 is SVGAGI (reference sequence). CDR3 coding DNA: TGTGCCAGCAGCCCCGCGGGTAGCGCTGGCTACAATGAGCAGTTCTTC. This gives the protein CASSPAGSAGYNEQFF.

This clone was seen only once. The J gene is TRBJ1-3, the V gene TRBV7-9; no firm D call. Germline V gives CDR1 SEHNR, CDR2 FQNEAQ (reference sequence). Trimming left V 2 bases short and J 0 bases short, with 14 bases between. The CDR3 is 17 residues long. In DNA form, the CDR3 reads TGTGCCAGCAGCTTATCGGCGTGGCCGACCTCTGGAAACACCATATATTTT. It specifies CASSLSAWPTSGNTIYF.

This sequence joins TRBV25-1 and TRBJ2-5; no firm D call. The CDR3 length is 13 residues. The germline V gene encodes CDR1 MGHDK and CDR2 SYGVNS. With 1 base removed from V and 4 bases from J, the gap between germline ends came to 7 bases. The CDR3: CASSELKGETQYF. CDR3 nucleotide sequence: TGTGCCAGCAGTGAATTGAAGGGAGAGACCCAGTACTTC.

The chain employs TRBV6-5 and TRBJ2-5, with D perhaps given as TRBD1 or TRBD2 (7 bases each). Germline V gene data show CDR1 as MNHEY and CDR2 as SVGAGI. The V gene lost 5 bases and the J gene lost 4 bases, with 14 bases spanning the gap. The length of the CDR3 is 14 residues. CDR3 bases: TGTGCCAGCAGTAGGCAGGGGGGGATAGAGACCCAGTACTTC. Amino acids: CASSRQGGIETQYF.

The chain recombines TRBV4-3 with TRBJ1-2; no clear D. Germline V gives CDR1 LGHNA, CDR2 YSLEER. The CDR3 runs to 15 residues. The V and J ends lost 0 bases and 2 bases respectively, with 10 bases between them. The CDR3 region has the DNA TGCGCCAGCAGCCAAGATTTTGGGGTGAACTATGGCTACACCTTC. Its protein is CASSQDFGVNYGYTF.

As for this clone: This same CDR3 is encoded by further DNA sequences in the sample. This sequence joins TRBV11-2 and TRBJ2-7, with D unresolved. V was shortened by 0 bases and J by 0 bases, with 6 bases between the two germline ends. The CDR3 has 14 amino acids. In germline, CDR1 is SGHAT, CDR2 FQNNGV. The chain's CDR3 is CASSLEPSSYEQYF. As DNA, the CDR3 is TGTGCCAGCAGCTTAGAACCGAGCTCCTACGAGCAGTACTTC.

The rearrangement links TRBV30 to TRBJ1-2; TRBD1 aligns across 7 bases. The V and J ends lost 0 bases and 6 bases, in that order; junction bases with no gene match: 7. Germline V CDR1 and CDR2: GTSNPN, SVGIG (reference sequence). The CDR3 has 14 amino acids. Here the CDR3 reads CAWSVQGGGNGYTF. In DNA form, the CDR3 reads TGTGCCTGGAGTGTACAGGGAGGGGGCAATGGCTACACCTTC.

The rearrangement joins TRBV28 to TRBJ2-3; D assignment may be TRBD1 or TRBD2 (6 bases each). The CDR3 contains 15 residues. Germline values: CDR1 MDHEN, CDR2 SYDVKM. Trimming took off 7 bases at V and 3 bases at J, with 17 bases between the two ends. This CDR3 is CASIAPGGVTDTQYF. CDR3 nucleotides: TGTGCCAGCATCGCGCCCGGGGGCGTTACAGATACGCAGTATTTT.

This clone was recorded once. The V and J genes are TRBV5-1 and TRBJ2-7; TRBD1 or TRBD2 may be the D gene (6 bases each). Germline V gives CDR1 SGHRS, CDR2 YFSETQ. V gave up 0 bases and J gave up 4 bases, with 17 bases separating them. CDR3 length: 16 amino acids. The CDR3 is CASSLEEGGVGYEQYF. The CDR3 DNA reads as TGCGCCAGCAGCTTGGAAGAGGGGGGAGTGGGTTACGAGCAGTACTTC.

The chain joins TRBV6-5 to TRBJ1-2; TRBD1 matches 10 bases. The CDR3 length is 13 residues. The germline V gene has CDR1 MNHEY and CDR2 SVGAGI. V was pared by 6 bases and J by 8 bases, with 6 bases of the junction left unmatched. This CDR3 is CASSLGQGEGYTF. In nucleotides, the CDR3 is TGTGCCAGCAGCCTAGGACAGGGGGAAGGCTACACCTTC.